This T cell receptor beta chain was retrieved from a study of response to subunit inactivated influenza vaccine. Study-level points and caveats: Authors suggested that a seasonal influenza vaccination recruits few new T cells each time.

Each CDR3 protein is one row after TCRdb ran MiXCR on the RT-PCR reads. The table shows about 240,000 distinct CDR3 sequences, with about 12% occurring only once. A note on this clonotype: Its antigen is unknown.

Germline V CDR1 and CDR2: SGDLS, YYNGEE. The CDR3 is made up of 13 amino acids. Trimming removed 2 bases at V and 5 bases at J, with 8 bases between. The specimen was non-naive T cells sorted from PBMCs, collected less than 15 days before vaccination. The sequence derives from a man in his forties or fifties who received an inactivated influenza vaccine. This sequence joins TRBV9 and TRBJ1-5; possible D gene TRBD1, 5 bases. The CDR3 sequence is CASSVGTHQPQHF. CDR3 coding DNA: TGTGCCAGCAGCGTCGGGACCCATCAGCCCCAGCATTTT.